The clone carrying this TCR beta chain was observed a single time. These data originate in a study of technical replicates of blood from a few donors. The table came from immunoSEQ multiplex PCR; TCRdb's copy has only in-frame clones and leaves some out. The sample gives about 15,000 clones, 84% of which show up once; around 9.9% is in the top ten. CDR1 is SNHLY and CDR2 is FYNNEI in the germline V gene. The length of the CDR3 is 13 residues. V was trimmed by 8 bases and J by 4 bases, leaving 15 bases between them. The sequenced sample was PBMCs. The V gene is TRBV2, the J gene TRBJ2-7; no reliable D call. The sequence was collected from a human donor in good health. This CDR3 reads CASDEPLSYEQYF. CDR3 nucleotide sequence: TGTGCCAGCGATGAGCCTCTCTCTTACGAGCAGTACTTC.